Below are 6 T cell receptor beta chains sequenced from a single sample in a study of blood T cell repertoires in COVID-19. Assay: immunoSEQ multiplex PCR; the TCRdb copy retains only in-frame clones and omits some. The table lists under 300,000 clones, 85% to 90% of them singletons. Sequencing used PBMCs or T cells enriched from blood (not recorded which). The receptors derive from a woman younger than 30 who had recovered from COVID-19.

This chain joins TRBV6-5 and TRBJ1-4, with 8 bases aligning to TRBD1. Looked up from germline, CDR1 is MNHEY and CDR2 is SVGAGI. Trimming at V came to 8 bases and at J to 7 bases, leaving 6 bases not matched to a gene. The CDR3 is 13 residues long. The CDR3 region has the DNA TGTGCCAGCGGTAACAGGGGGAGTGAAAAACTGTTTTTT. It translates to CASGNRGSEKLFF.

Only one count was recorded for this clone. The chain uses TRBV28 and TRBJ2-5; 8 positions agree with TRBD1. Germline lookup yields CDR1 MDHEN and CDR2 SYDVKM. The CDR3 has 13 residues. Germline trimming cut 5 bases from V and 7 bases from J; bases unmatched to any gene: 6. The CDR3 DNA is TGTGCCAGCAGTCAGGACAGGGCGACGACCCAGTACTTC. Amino acids: CASSQDRATTQYF.

V and J are TRBV11-2 and TRBJ1-1, with D tentatively TRBD1 (5 bases). The V and J ends lost 5 bases and 1 base respectively, with 14 bases between them. Germline lookup yields CDR1 SGHAT and CDR2 FQNNGV. The CDR3 is made up of 15 amino acids. CDR3 nucleotides: TGTGCCAGCAGCCTCATCGGACAAACGAACACTGAAGCTTTCTTT. Encoded protein: CASSLIGQTNTEAFF.

V usage is TRBV9 and J usage is TRBJ1-4, with TRBD1 as a possible D gene (5 bases). The V gene's germline CDR1 is SGDLS and CDR2 YYNGEE. CDR3 length: 14 residues. The V gene lost 4 bases and the J gene lost 5 bases, with 12 bases spanning the gap. CDR3 loop: CASSPQGGNEKLFF. The CDR3 region has the DNA TGTGCCAGCAGCCCCCAGGGCGGAAATGAAAAACTGTTTTTT.

The rearrangement joins TRBV7-9 to TRBJ1-4; 9 bases agree with TRBD1. The CDR3 is 17 amino acids. Trimming removed 5 bases from V and 1 base from J; junction bases left unmatched: 8. CDR1 SEHNR and CDR2 FQNEAQ come from the germline V gene (reference sequence). The CDR3 sequence is CASSKGQGRGTNEKLFF. The CDR3 DNA reads TGTGCCAGCAGCAAAGGACAGGGGAGGGGAACTAATGAAAAACTGTTTTTT.

The rearrangement joins TRBV5-1 to TRBJ2-7, with a possible D match to TRBD2 (5 bases). The germline V gene has CDR1 SGHRS and CDR2 YFSETQ. The CDR3 has 13 residues. Trimming took off 0 bases at V and 4 bases at J, with 8 bases between the two ends. In DNA form, the CDR3 reads TGCGCCAGCAGCTTGGCTAGCTCGTACGAGCAGTACTTC. It is translated as CASSLASSYEQYF.